The next 5 T cell receptor beta chains were all read from a single sample in a study of T cell changes during pregnancy in multiple sclerosis. Here immunoSEQ multiplex PCR was the method, and the copy in TCRdb shows in-frame clones only, minus some. This table holds around 30,000 clones, almost 90% found once. Specimen: CD4+ T cells from peripheral blood mononuclear cells, collected in the third trimester of pregnancy. Source of these receptors: a female donor in good health, enrolled as a control in a pregnancy study.

In this sample, this clone turned up once. V usage is TRBV19 and J usage is TRBJ1-6, with 7 bases aligning to TRBD1. The ends lost 7 bases at V and 2 bases at J; junction bases unmatched: 5. CDR1 LNHDA and CDR2 SQIVND come from the germline V gene (reference sequence). The CDR3 is 15 amino acids. The CDR3 coding sequence is TGTGCCAGTAAGGGGCAGGGGGCCTATAATTCACCCCTCCACTTT. Its protein is CASKGQGAYNSPLHF.

In regard to this clone: At one of its ends the junction is not consistent with the germline gene, which may arise from a read error. V is TRBV19 and J is TRBJ2-2; 7 bases are shared with TRBD1. This CDR3 spans 15 amino acids. Per germline, CDR1 LNHDA and CDR2 SQIVND (reference sequence). The chain's CDR3 is CASSNRGGNTGELFF. For the CDR3, the DNA is TGTGCCAGCAGTAACAGGGGCGGGAACACCGGGGAGCTGTTTTTT.

The V and J genes are TRBV5-6 and TRBJ1-4; 8 bases line up with TRBD1. This CDR3 region has 14 residues. The junction had 7 bases not matched to a gene; V was cut back by 4 bases and J by 8 bases. Germline CDR1 is SGHDT and CDR2 is YYEEEE. The CDR3 loop reads CASSRTGPKEKLFF. CDR3 DNA sequence: TGTGCCAGCAGCCGGACAGGGCCGAAGGAAAAACTGTTTTTT. Looking up the rest from reference TRBV5-6 and TRBJ1-4 gives the full variable domain: DAGVTQSPTHLIKTRGQQVTLRCSPKSGHDTVSWYQQALGQGPQFIFQYYEEEERQRGNFPDRFSGHQFPNYSSELNVNALLLGDSALYLCASSRTGPKEKLFFGSGTQLSVL.

The chain couples TRBV7-2 to TRBJ1-1; 8 nucleotides match TRBD1. The V and J ends lost 5 bases and 5 bases, in that order; junction bases with no gene match: 4. This CDR3 region has 13 residues. Germline V CDR1 and CDR2: SGHTA, FQGNSA. The CDR3 sequence: CASSHRQGTEAFF. DNA of the CDR3: TGTGCCAGCAGCCATAGACAGGGGACTGAAGCTTTCTTT.

CDR3: CASSPRKYSNQTAFF. For the CDR3, the DNA is TGTGCCAGCTCACCACGGAAATACAGTAACCAGACAGCTTTCTTT. The V gene is TRBV18, the J gene TRBJ1-1; D is unresolved. The CDR3 length is 15 residues. The germline V gene has CDR1 KGHSH and CDR2 LQKENI. V was clipped by 1 base and J by 10 bases, with 19 bases between them.